A selection of T cell receptor beta chains follows, all from one sample in a study of T cell responses to AZD1222 COVID-19 vaccine. TCRdb's copy holds only in-frame clones and misses some; the assay was immunoSEQ multiplex PCR. Of about 120,000 clones listed, roughly 90% are singletons. The input for sequencing was peripheral blood, taken on day 0 of AZD1222 vaccination. These receptor sequences come from an adult in good health. The CDR3 runs from the conserved cysteine through the conserved F or W. D genes are given only for firm matches. Clone size is shown for a subset of rows, as once, few, many or a class of expanded clone.

length,D,J,V,size,DNA,CDR3
12,NA,TRBJ2-2,TRBV5-5,once,TGTGCCAGCAGCTTAGACACCGGGGAGCTGTTTTTT,CASSLDTGELFF
13,NA,TRBJ1-5,TRBV11-1,NA,TGTGCCAGCAGCTTAGCTAGCAATCAGCCCCAGCATTTT,CASSLASNQPQHF
16,TRBD1,TRBJ1-3,TRBV10-3,once,TGTGCCATCAGTGAGGAGATAACAGGGGCTGGAAACACCATATATTTT,CAISEEITGAGNTIYF
12,NA,TRBJ1-4,TRBV4-3,NA,TGCGCCAGCAGCCAAGATTGGCAGAGGCTGTTTTTT,CASSQDWQRLFF
16,NA,TRBJ2-1,TRBV5-1,NA,TGCGCCAGCAGCTTGGCCACGGATCTTTCCTACAATGAGCAGTTCTTC,CASSLATDLSYNEQFF
16,NA,TRBJ2-7,TRBV3-1/TRBV3-2,NA,TGTGCCAGCAGCCAAGCGCGGACTTCCAGCTCCTACGAGCAGTACTTC,CASSQARTSSSYEQYF
17,NA,TRBJ2-2,TRBV9,NA,TGTGCCAGCAGCGTAGAAACCGGAGGGGTTTCTTCCGGGGAGCTGTTTTTT,CASSVETGGVSSGELFF
17,NA,TRBJ1-2,TRBV4-3,NA,TGCGCCAGCAGCCAAGAGAGCGGTATCCTGGGAGGGTATGGCTACACCTTC,CASSQESGILGGYGYTF
12,NA,TRBJ1-2,TRBV6-2/TRBV6-3,NA,TGTGCCAGCAGTTACGGGTCAGTTGGCTACACCTTC,CASSYGSVGYTF
18,NA,TRBJ1-5,TRBV18,NA,TGTGCCAGCTCACCACCGGCCGGGATGGGGGCGGGCAATCAGCCCCAGCATTTT,CASSPPAGMGAGNQPQHF
13,TRBD1,TRBJ2-3,TRBV3-1/TRBV3-2,NA,TGTGCCAGCAGCCCGACAGGGGACTATACGCAGTATTTT,CASSPTGDYTQYF
14,NA,TRBJ1-1,TRBV4-3,NA,TGCGCCAGCAGCCAAATCAGGGGCCCCACTGAAGCTTTCTTT,CASSQIRGPTEAFF
15,NA,TRBJ1-2,TRBV3-1/TRBV3-2,NA,TGTGCCAGCAGCCAAGATTTTCAGGGCGGGGGAGGCTACACCTTC,CASSQDFQGGGGYTF
17,TRBD1,TRBJ2-7,TRBV4-2,NA,TGTGCCAGCAGCCCCCTACTGCCAGGGGGTACAACCTACGAGCAGTACTTC,CASSPLLPGGTTYEQYF